This TCR beta chain comes out of a study of blood T cells in healthy people across ages (dated by TCRdb to the mid-2010s). Describing the broader study: In model experiments, template switching captured roughly one uniquely barcoded TCR beta cDNA molecule for every two T cells. The study measured age-related changes in TCR beta repertoire diversity using deep sequencing normalized with unique cDNA molecular identifiers. Donors were grouped into four age groups: young (average roughly 17 years), middle-aged (around 39), aged (around 60) and long-lived (less than 85). To avoid experimental bias, donors of different ages were spread randomly across the sequencing lanes. Two additional independent replicas of 1 million unique cDNA reads from the same blood draw were analyzed for two donors (one aged 18 to 30 and one aged 80 or older). The study at large found these results: The percentage of naive T cells measured by flow cytometry correlated strongly with observed TCR beta diversity. Observed TCR beta diversity per million T cells fell roughly linearly with age, and a significant reduction was already apparent by age roughly 41. Conclusive comparison of naive and antigen-experienced compartments was prevented by the profiling of bulk unsorted PBMCs. Estimates of total diversity based on one million sequenced T cells were considered lower bounds and underestimates. The long-lived group showed more naive CD4+ T cells, fewer expanded clones and increased TCR diversity than the aged group, suggesting age selection. Because donor CMV infection status was unknown, age-related changes in expanded clonotypes were potentially confounded.

Donors were 40 or so systemically healthy Caucasian individuals from Russia aged roughly 6 to 100 years. Each donor gave ten milliliters of peripheral blood, collected into EDTA-treated Vacutainer tubes. Ficoll-Paque density-gradient centrifugation was used to isolate PBMCs, with at least 6.5 million per sample. Trizol reagent was used to extract total RNA from PBMCs, with at least 5.5 micrograms per sample. For every donor, an aliquot of PBMCs went through flow cytometry to measure the percentages of naive CD45RAhigh/CD27high T cells. There are 15 amino acids in the CDR3, from cysteine to phenylalanine inclusive. CDR3 DNA only is kept here, 45 bases in frame from base 1. CDR1 SGDLS and CDR2 YYNGEE were looked up in the germline V gene. The junction carries 11 bases between V and J, which are trimmed by 3 bases and 0 bases respectively. To note about this clonotype: There is no known antigen for this receptor. Per-nucleotide qualities are absent, and no much larger clonotype sits a single base away.

The library was generated by 5' RACE. The data were produced on an Illumina HiSeq 2500. A second PCR of roughly 6 to 11 cycles was run with a J-beta primer mix and a sample-barcoded 5' primer. A unique molecular identifier was introduced onto each TCR beta cDNA molecule by a template-switch 5' adaptor carrying 12 random nucleotides. Each sample yielded at least 2.5 million CDR3-containing paired-end reads. All of the RNA was converted into first-strand cDNA using the Mint cDNA synthesis kit, with a TRBC-specific oligonucleotide serving as the primer. Following uracil-DNA glycosylase treatment, all cDNA underwent a first 18-cycle PCR with the universal primers M1SS and BC2_uni_R. The authors' analysis ran thus. For normalization, 1 million high-quality reads, each with a distinct molecular identifier, were randomly selected from each sample. Reads sharing molecular identifiers were discarded rather than binned into consensus sequences. MiTCR, with a Q25 quality threshold and the strictest error-elimination algorithm, was used for CDR3 identification, clonotype clustering and error correction. A nonparametric unseen species model with Euler transformation was used to estimate a lower bound on total TCR beta diversity. The public reads were run again by TCRdb, first through fastp at Q25 and then through MiXCR, and only productive beta chains were kept. CDR3 protein sequences are deduplicated, and each keeps its most common genes and DNA. The V and J calls shown here were made by TCRdb, not taken from the authors' results. A total of approximately 1,000,000 distinct CDR3 sequences appear in this sample, roughly 45% of them only once. The ten largest account for approximately 19% of the sample.

Sequencing used blood. This clonotype originated in a woman aged 55-69 years in good health. The chain joins TRBV9 to TRBJ2-3; the D gene cannot be resolved beyond TRBD1 or TRBD2, each matching 5 bases. CDR3 loop: CASSGVGASTDTQYF. The nucleotides read TGTGCCAGCAGCGGGGTCGGGGCGAGCACAGATACGCAGTATTTT.